A selection of T cell receptor beta chains follows, all from one sample in a study of T cell changes during pregnancy in multiple sclerosis. The protocol was immunoSEQ multiplex PCR, while the TCRdb copy is restricted to in-frame clones and leaves out a portion. The sample includes around 72,000 clones, 91% of them seen just once. The sequencing used peripheral blood, collected in the third trimester of pregnancy. Receptors were obtained from a female donor in good health, enrolled as a control in a pregnancy study. Each CDR3 is given with its conserved first and last residue. D genes are given only for firm matches. The size field is filled for only some rows; it gives once, few, many or a size class.

V gene	clone size	D gene	J gene	CDR3 protein	CDR3 DNA
TRBV9	-	-	TRBJ1-2	CASSVEGLEGGRDGYTF	TGTGCCAGCAGCGTAGAAGGATTAGAAGGGGGGAGGGATGGCTACACCTTC
TRBV10-3	-	TRBD2	TRBJ2-3	CAISSPGLAASTDTQYF	TGTGCCATCAGTAGTCCGGGACTAGCGGCTAGCACAGATACGCAGTATTTT
TRBV21-1	once	-	TRBJ2-7	CASSKHKRGQTASYEQYF	TGTGCCAGCAGCAAGCATAAAAGGGGACAGACTGCTTCCTACGAGCAGTACTTC
TRBV6-4	-	TRBD2	TRBJ2-2	CASSDKAGVGGELFF	TGTGCCAGCAGTGACAAAGCGGGAGTAGGCGGGGAGCTGTTTTTT
TRBV5-1	-	TRBD1	TRBJ2-3	CASSPGTDKGTDTQYF	TGCGCCAGCAGCCCTGGGACAGACAAGGGGACAGATACGCAGTATTTT
TRBV7-9	-	-	TRBJ1-1	CASSLGSPTENTEAFF	TGTGCCAGCAGCTTAGGCTCCCCGACAGAGAACACTGAAGCTTTCTTT
TRBV5-1	-	TRBD2	TRBJ2-3	CASSERTSGASTDTQYF	TGCGCCAGCAGCGAACGAACTAGCGGGGCTAGCACAGATACGCAGTATTTT
TRBV28	-	-	TRBJ1-1	CASILLGEAEAFF	TGTGCCAGCATTCTCCTCGGGGAGGCTGAAGCTTTCTTT
TRBV6-9	-	TRBD1	TRBJ2-7	CASSQSGTGEFPYEQYF	TGTGCCAGCAGTCAATCCGGGACAGGAGAATTTCCCTACGAGCAGTACTTC
TRBV30	-	-	TRBJ1-2	CAWSVYFAGGDGYTF	TGTGCCTGGAGTGTATATTTTGCGGGGGGGGATGGCTACACCTTC
TRBV6-1	-	TRBD1	TRBJ1-2	CASISMTGSHYGYTF	TGTGCCAGCATCTCGATGACAGGGAGCCACTATGGCTACACCTTC
TRBV5-6	few	TRBD2	TRBJ2-2	CASSKPPSSGRAGELFF	TGTGCCAGCAGCAAACCTCCCTCTAGCGGGAGGGCCGGGGAGCTGTTTTTT
TRBV7-7	-	TRBD1	TRBJ2-7	CASSLVVGTGVSYEQYF	TGTGCCAGCAGCTTGGTAGTGGGGACAGGGGTTTCCTACGAGCAGTACTTC
TRBV19	-	-	TRBJ1-5	CASNPGSNQPQHF	TGTGCCAGTAACCCGGGGAGCAATCAGCCCCAGCATTTT
TRBV6-5	-	-	TRBJ2-1	CASSYLGRSVVEQFF	TGTGCCAGCAGTTATCTCGGTAGGAGCGTCGTTGAGCAGTTCTTC
TRBV2	-	-	TRBJ2-1	CASSESRGFYNEQFF	TGTGCCAGCAGTGAGAGCAGGGGATTTTACAATGAGCAGTTCTTC
TRBV7-7	-	-	TRBJ2-7	CASSLVQGPYEQYF	TGTGCCAGCAGCTTAGTACAGGGCCCCTACGAGCAGTACTTC
TRBV6-1	once	-	TRBJ2-3	CASSVGRAADTQYF	TGTGCCAGCAGTGTGGGCAGGGCGGCAGATACGCAGTATTTT
TRBV5-1	-	TRBD1	TRBJ1-5	CASSPQGAWGNQPQHF	TGCGCCAGCAGCCCGCAGGGGGCGTGGGGCAATCAGCCCCAGCATTTT
TRBV18	-	-	TRBJ1-2	CASSPDTGGYGYTF	TGTGCCAGCTCTCCGGACACGGGGGGCTATGGCTACACCTTC
TRBV7-2	-	TRBD1	TRBJ2-3	CASSPRGQGTWRRTDTQYF	TGTGCCAGCAGCCCTAGGGGACAGGGGACCTGGAGGCGCACAGATACGCAGTATTTT
TRBV7-2	-	-	TRBJ2-7	CASSLDHSNYEQYF	TGTGCCAGCAGCTTAGACCACAGTAATTACGAGCAGTACTTC